A selection of T cell receptor beta chains follows, all from one sample in a study of T-cell memory formation after mild COVID-19. TCRdb ran MiXCR on the 5' RACE reads and lists one entry per CDR3 protein. Of 50,000 to 75,000 distinct CDR3 sequences listed, 9% to 9.5% were seen once; the top ten hold around 1.1%. Sequencing was carried out using PBMCs or a T cell subset sorted from them (not recorded which). These receptors originate from a man younger than 35 who had mild COVID-19 (a few samples of this study predate the infection). Cell type and time point are not known. CDR3s include the opening cysteine and the closing phenylalanine or tryptophan. The order of the fields is V gene, J gene, CDR3 protein.

v_call: TRBV4-3; j_call: TRBJ2-2; cdr3_aa: CASSQLIGVEELFF
v_call: TRBV4-3; j_call: TRBJ2-1; cdr3_aa: CASSQELAGGPGEQFF
v_call: TRBV7-3; j_call: TRBJ2-3; cdr3_aa: CASSFARTDTQYF
v_call: TRBV7-2; j_call: TRBJ2-7; cdr3_aa: CASSLLEPGQGYEQYF
v_call: TRBV12-3/TRBV12-4; j_call: TRBJ1-1; cdr3_aa: CASSRDIVNTEAFF
v_call: TRBV5-1; j_call: TRBJ2-1; cdr3_aa: CASSFTGGYEQFF
v_call: TRBV28; j_call: TRBJ1-2; cdr3_aa: CASTASGAIYGYTF
v_call: TRBV7-9; j_call: TRBJ2-3; cdr3_aa: CASSLVTGADTQYF
v_call: TRBV15; j_call: TRBJ2-5; cdr3_aa: CATSRDPLGTQYF
v_call: TRBV7-3; j_call: TRBJ2-5; cdr3_aa: CASSLAGVPQETQYF
v_call: TRBV29-1; j_call: TRBJ1-2; cdr3_aa: CSVTENYGYTF
v_call: TRBV3-1; j_call: TRBJ2-3; cdr3_aa: CASSLSLAGVTDTQYF
v_call: TRBV5-6; j_call: TRBJ2-2; cdr3_aa: CASSPTTRVSTGELFF
v_call: TRBV20-1; j_call: TRBJ2-5; cdr3_aa: CSAGHPGLAQETQYF
v_call: TRBV3-1; j_call: TRBJ2-5; cdr3_aa: CASSQGVARQETQYF
v_call: TRBV6-2/TRBV6-3; j_call: TRBJ2-3; cdr3_aa: CASKGGDTDTQYF
v_call: TRBV18; j_call: TRBJ2-3; cdr3_aa: CASSPPTGGSDTQYF
v_call: TRBV11-2; j_call: TRBJ1-1; cdr3_aa: CASSIGVSTEAFF
v_call: TRBV5-6; j_call: TRBJ2-5; cdr3_aa: CASSMTSIETQYF
v_call: TRBV7-9; j_call: TRBJ2-3; cdr3_aa: CASSNRRAAADTQYF
v_call: TRBV5-1; j_call: TRBJ2-2; cdr3_aa: CASSDFPTGELFF
v_call: TRBV12-3/TRBV12-4; j_call: TRBJ2-5; cdr3_aa: CASSPRQGETQYF
v_call: TRBV27; j_call: TRBJ1-5; cdr3_aa: CASRGQGHQPQHF
v_call: TRBV5-1; j_call: TRBJ2-3; cdr3_aa: CASSGGTPPDTQYF
v_call: TRBV5-1; j_call: TRBJ2-5; cdr3_aa: CASSLNPETQYF
v_call: TRBV7-2; j_call: TRBJ1-5; cdr3_aa: CASSPDGGGPQHF
v_call: TRBV18; j_call: TRBJ1-1; cdr3_aa: CASSPPSSERSEAFF
v_call: TRBV29-1; j_call: TRBJ1-2; cdr3_aa: CSVYGTDHTF
v_call: TRBV7-3; j_call: TRBJ2-5; cdr3_aa: CASSLRRRETQYF
v_call: TRBV2; j_call: TRBJ1-6; cdr3_aa: CASSEAPEFSPLHF
v_call: TRBV11-2; j_call: TRBJ2-3; cdr3_aa: CASSLDGATDTQYF
v_call: TRBV20-1; j_call: TRBJ2-4; cdr3_aa: CSAAVASGEAKNIQYF
v_call: TRBV28; j_call: TRBJ2-3; cdr3_aa: CASSLASGQSTDTQYF
v_call: TRBV10-3; j_call: TRBJ2-1; cdr3_aa: CATARRLGAYNEQFF
v_call: TRBV7-9; j_call: TRBJ2-1; cdr3_aa: CASTSPGSGYNEQFF
v_call: TRBV3-1; j_call: TRBJ1-4; cdr3_aa: CASTRSDRDSNEKLFF
v_call: TRBV5-1; j_call: TRBJ2-3; cdr3_aa: CASSLGQGLGTDTQYF
v_call: TRBV7-2; j_call: TRBJ2-1; cdr3_aa: CASSGLAGAINEQFF
v_call: TRBV12-3/TRBV12-4; j_call: TRBJ1-2; cdr3_aa: CASSLPGQGIRGYTF
v_call: TRBV5-4; j_call: TRBJ1-1; cdr3_aa: CASSMGQQNTEAFF
v_call: TRBV7-2; j_call: TRBJ1-6; cdr3_aa: CASSYQGSWDSPLHF
v_call: TRBV7-2; j_call: TRBJ2-1; cdr3_aa: CASSLGAGGFIGNEQFF
v_call: TRBV4-2; j_call: TRBJ2-2; cdr3_aa: CASSQGGRELFF
v_call: TRBV11-2; j_call: TRBJ1-4; cdr3_aa: CASSQSLGQGRGEKLFF
v_call: TRBV29-1; j_call: TRBJ1-2; cdr3_aa: CSVERGIENYGYTF